This TCR beta chain was obtained from a study of identical twins. Study-wide results and caveats: Compared with unrelated sharing, twin-shared out-of-frame alpha sequences had more low-probability sequences. Potential partial confounding of zero-insertion analyses by invariant MAIT and iNKT cells was noted. Compared with models, monozygotic twins showed more out-of-frame TCR alpha sharing.

Germline CDR1 reads DFQATT; CDR2 reads SNEGSKA (reference sequence). This CDR3 is 14 amino acids long. Trimming cost V 4 bases and J 1 base, with 13 bases left between them. Worth noting for this clonotype: Its specificity is unknown.

Template switching added a universal primer site; cDNA carried unique molecular identifiers. TCRdb re-called the 5' RACE reads through MiXCR, storing one row per CDR3 protein. Counted here are 1,800,000 or so distinct CDR3 sequences, roughly a third occurring once; the ten biggest clones make up under 0.35%. The source is a newborn girl in good health. Sequenced input: cord blood. V is TRBV20-1 and J is TRBJ1-2; D perhaps matches TRBD1 (5 bases). CDR3 loop: CSAIGDLINYGYTF. The DNA for the CDR3 is TGCAGTGCTATAGGGGACCTAATTAACTATGGCTACACCTTC.